Each of the 25 T cell receptor beta chains below was sequenced from the same sample in a study of cytomegalovirus exposure and HLA in healthy donors. The PCR used 60 Vbeta and 13 Jbeta primers. Generated by immunoSEQ multiplex PCR, the TCRdb table keeps only in-frame clones and is missing some. Of 150,000 to 200,000 clones listed, around four fifths are singletons. The source material was PBMCs. Every receptor here comes from a woman aged 18-35 years in good health and CMV-seronegative.

This sequence joins TRBV5-1 and TRBJ2-2; 10 bases line up with TRBD2. The CDR3 runs to 17 residues. V dropped 1 base and J dropped 4; count of bases not matched to a gene: 7. CDR1 is SGHRS and CDR2 is YFSETQ in the germline V gene. The CDR3 sequence: CASSLRLGLATTGELFF. Here the CDR3 DNA reads TGCGCCAGCAGCTTGCGATTGGGACTAGCGACCACCGGGGAGCTGTTTTTT.

The chain employs TRBV5-1 and TRBJ2-2; TRBD1 matches at 7 bases. Germline V gives CDR1 SGHRS, CDR2 YFSETQ. The length of the CDR3 is 15 residues. J lost 1 base, V lost 4 bases, and 4 bases had no gene match. The CDR3 region has the DNA TGCGCCAGCAGCATATGGGACAGGAACACCGGGGAGCTGTTTTTT. Protein sequence: CASSIWDRNTGELFF.

The chain links TRBV6-6 to TRBJ2-7, with 9 bases that match TRBD1. Germline lookup yields CDR1 MNHNY and CDR2 SVGAGI (reference sequence). The V gene end was trimmed by 6 bases and the J gene end by 5 bases; junction bases not matched to a gene: 8. This CDR3 region has 14 residues. CDR3 in DNA: TGTGCCAGCAGCCCGGGACAGGGCTGGAACGAGCAGTACTTC. Translating gives CASSPGQGWNEQYF.

J is TRBJ2-5 and V is TRBV11-2, with 8 nucleotides matching TRBD2. CDR1 SGHAT and CDR2 FQNNGV come from the germline V gene. Losses at the gene ends were 3 bases for V and 6 bases for J; bases not matched to a gene: 12. CDR3 length equals 16 residues. Here the CDR3 reads CASSLSPGGAWKTQYF. The CDR3, as DNA: TGTGCCAGCAGCTTGTCTCCGGGGGGGGCTTGGAAGACCCAGTACTTC.

V is TRBV30 and J is TRBJ1-2, with TRBD1 matching 11 bases. Germline CDR1 reads GTSNPN; CDR2 reads SVGIG (reference sequence). V dropped 5 bases and J dropped 1; count of bases not matched to a gene: 6. The CDR3 covers 15 residues. The DNA for the CDR3 is TGTGCCTGGGGAGAGGGGACAGGGGGTAACTATGGCTACACCTTC. Its translation is CAWGEGTGGNYGYTF.

The rearrangement links TRBV7-9 to TRBJ2-5; a weak D match, TRBD1 (5 bases). Germline CDR1 reads SEHNR; CDR2 reads FQNEAQ (reference sequence). CDR3 size: 13 residues. V lost 5 bases to trimming and J lost 4 bases, with 11 bases between them. CDR3 in DNA: TGTGCCAGCAGCGACCCCAGGGCAGAGACCCAGTACTTC. Translating gives CASSDPRAETQYF.

The chain combines TRBV6-5 with TRBJ1-1; the D gene is possibly TRBD1 (5 bases). Deletions cut 2 bases from V and 5 bases from J, with 9 bases between. The germline V gene encodes CDR1 MNHEY and CDR2 SVGAGI. The CDR3 covers 13 residues. The chain's CDR3 is CASSYAGRTEAFF. In DNA form, the CDR3 reads TGTGCCAGCAGTTACGCAGGGCGTACTGAAGCTTTCTTT.

CDR3: CASSEFDRVNEKLFF. The CDR3 DNA is TGTGCCAGCAGTGAATTCGACAGGGTTAATGAAAAACTGTTTTTT. The chain employs TRBV2 and TRBJ1-4; TRBD1 matches at 7 bases. This CDR3 comprises 15 residues. The V segment lost 2 bases and the J segment 4 bases; nucleotides outside the gene matches: 4. The V gene's germline CDR1 is SNHLY and CDR2 FYNNEI.

This clone was counted between two and nine times. The rearrangement uses TRBV6-6 and TRBJ1-4, with D possibly being TRBD1 (6 bases). The CDR3 extends over 12 amino acids. Germline CDR1 reads MNHNY; CDR2 reads SVGAGI (reference sequence). V lost 6 bases and J 11 bases, leaving 13 bases between the germline ends. The CDR3: CASSLGQPKLFF. The CDR3 region has the DNA TGTGCCAGCAGCCTCGGACAGCCTAAACTGTTTTTT.

This chain connects TRBV19 to TRBJ2-1; 8 nucleotides match TRBD1. This CDR3 contains 14 residues. The germline V gene encodes CDR1 LNHDA and CDR2 SQIVND (reference sequence). Trimming cost V 6 bases and J 7 bases; bases outside gene matches: 8. Here the CDR3 reads CASRGQGIYNEQFF. The CDR3 DNA follows: TGTGCCAGTAGAGGACAGGGAATTTATAATGAGCAGTTCTTC.

V and J are TRBV7-9 and TRBJ1-3, with TRBD1 matching over 7 bases. CDR3 length: 15 amino acids. V lost 5 bases and J lost 3; bases outside the gene matches: 7. Per the germline V gene, CDR1 is SEHNR and CDR2 is FQNEAQ (reference sequence). The CDR3 DNA is TGTGCCAGCAGCCTACAGGGGTTTGTTGGAAACACCATATATTTT. It codes for CASSLQGFVGNTIYF.

V and J are TRBV4-2 and TRBJ2-7; possible D gene TRBD1, 5 bases. The CDR3 has 16 residues. The germline V and J ends were trimmed by 0 bases and 3 bases, with 15 bases remaining between them. Germline V lookup: CDR1 LGHNA, CDR2 YNFKEQ. This CDR3 is CASSQDFQLGVYEQYF. The CDR3 coding sequence is TGTGCCAGCAGCCAAGATTTTCAGTTAGGGGTCTACGAGCAGTACTTC.

The chain couples TRBV5-5 to TRBJ2-3, with D perhaps TRBD1 (5 bases). This CDR3 is built from 15 residues. CDR1 SGHKS and CDR2 YYEKEE come from the germline V gene (reference sequence). V was cut by 0 bases and J by 1 base, with 9 bases left in between. The CDR3: CASSLGGRRTDTQYF. DNA for the CDR3: TGTGCCAGCAGCTTGGGGGGCAGACGCACAGATACGCAGTATTTT.

This sequence joins TRBV11-2 and TRBJ2-7, with D possibly being TRBD1 (6 bases). In germline, CDR1 is SGHAT, CDR2 FQNNGV. Trimming stripped 5 bases from V and 7 bases from J, with 21 bases between. This CDR3 comprises 15 residues. The CDR3 loop reads CASSINDRFVEEQYF. The CDR3 coding sequence is TGTGCCAGCAGCATCAACGACAGGTTCGTTGAAGAGCAGTACTTC. The full variable domain, its missing parts supplied by reference TRBV11-2 and TRBJ2-7, is EAGVAQSPRYKIIEKRQSVAFWCNPISGHATLYWYQQILGQGPKLLIQFQNNGVVDDSQLPKDRFSAERLKGVDSTLKIQPAKLEDSAVYLCASSINDRFVEEQYFGPGTRLTVT.

J is TRBJ1-4 and V is TRBV7-9, with 7 bases matching TRBD1. The V gene end was trimmed by 1 base and the J gene end by 7 bases; junction bases not matched to a gene: 3. This CDR3 comprises 14 residues. The V gene's germline CDR1 is SEHNR and CDR2 FQNEAQ (reference sequence). This CDR3 reads CASSLEQGTEKLFF. The CDR3 DNA sequence: TGTGCCAGCAGCTTAGAACAGGGGACTGAAAAACTGTTTTTT. The whole variable domain, remainder taken from reference TRBV7-9 and TRBJ1-4, is DTGVSQNPRHKITKRGQNVTFRCDPISEHNRLYWYRQTLGQGPEFLTYFQNEAQLEKSRLLSDRFSAERPKGSFSTLEIQRTEQGDSAMYLCASSLEQGTEKLFFGSGTQLSVL.

A single count supports this clone. V usage is TRBV6-5 and J usage is TRBJ2-3; weak D call: TRBD2 (5 bases). Trimming took 5 bases from V and 3 from J, leaving 15 bases between them. Looked up from germline, CDR1 is MNHEY and CDR2 is SVGAGI. The CDR3 has 15 amino acids. CDR3 nucleotide sequence: TGTGCCAGCAGTGGAGGCGCCTTCGGGACAGATACGCAGTATTTT. It codes for CASSGGAFGTDTQYF.

V usage is TRBV2 and J usage is TRBJ1-2; the D gene is possibly TRBD1 (5 bases). CDR3 length: 13 amino acids. V was cut by 8 bases and J by 2 bases, with 12 bases left in between. Germline V lookup: CDR1 SNHLY, CDR2 FYNNEI. The CDR3 region is CASAEQENYGYTF. The DNA of the CDR3 is TGTGCCAGCGCGGAACAGGAAAACTATGGCTACACCTTC.

Here the CDR3 reads CASTRTYSNQPQHF. DNA of the CDR3: TGTGCCAGCACCAGGACTTATAGCAATCAGCCCCAGCATTTT. The chain is built from TRBV2 and TRBJ1-5; D remains unclear. The CDR3 has 14 residues. The germline V gene encodes CDR1 SNHLY and CDR2 FYNNEI. V was trimmed by 7 bases and J by 0 bases, leaving 10 bases between them.

This chain connects TRBV18 to TRBJ1-1; 7 bases map to TRBD1. Germline CDR1 reads KGHSH; CDR2 reads LQKENI. Germline trimming cut 1 base from V and 0 bases from J; bases unmatched to any gene: 2. The CDR3 sequence is 15 residues long. CDR3 loop: CASSPRDRLNTEAFF. DNA of the CDR3: TGTGCCAGCTCACCACGGGACAGATTGAACACTGAAGCTTTCTTT.

This sequence joins TRBV2 and TRBJ1-5; maybe TRBD1 (5 bases). Deletions cut 3 bases from V and 7 bases from J, with 10 bases between. This CDR3 region has 13 residues. The germline gives CDR1 SNHLY, CDR2 FYNNEI. The CDR3 region is CASSEEGPQPQHF. As DNA, the CDR3 is TGTGCCAGCAGTGAGGAGGGGCCCCAGCCCCAGCATTTT.

The V and J genes are TRBV11-2 and TRBJ2-1; TRBD2 might be the D (5 bases). Deletions cut 5 bases from V and 6 bases from J, with 17 bases between. The length of the CDR3 is 15 residues. Looked up from germline, CDR1 is SGHAT and CDR2 is FQNNGV. Here the CDR3 DNA reads TGTGCCAGCAGCCTGACACTCACCCGGGGCAATGAGCAGTTCTTC. Encoded protein: CASSLTLTRGNEQFF.

The chain joins TRBV6-1 to TRBJ2-4; D is unresolved. Germline values: CDR1 MNHNS, CDR2 SASEGT. CDR3 length: 14 residues. Trimming pared 2 bases from V and 0 bases from J, leaving 5 bases between. The CDR3 DNA sequence: TGTGCCAGCAGTGAACACTTAGCCAAAAACATTCAGTACTTC. Protein: CASSEHLAKNIQYF.

The chain couples TRBV18 to TRBJ2-1; TRBD2 matches at 7 bases. The CDR3 covers 17 residues. Unmatched junction bases numbered 7, after V lost 2 bases and J lost 0 bases. The V gene's germline CDR1 is KGHSH and CDR2 LQKENI. CDR3 residues: CASSPAVGGGSYNEQFF. CDR3 coding DNA: TGTGCCAGCTCACCAGCGGTGGGCGGGGGCTCCTACAATGAGCAGTTCTTC.

Of note for this clone: The germline gene is not matched at one end of the junction; a read error may be the cause. The rearrangement uses TRBV7-9 and TRBJ1-2, with D possibly matching TRBD1 (5 bases). There are 15 residues in the CDR3. Germline V gene sequence: CDR1 SEHNR, CDR2 FQNEAQ (reference sequence). CDR3 in DNA: TGTTCCAGCAGCTTAGTGGGGGAGGAGGTGAGAGGCTACACCTTC. Translating it yields CSSSLVGEEVRGYTF.

The rearrangement links TRBV5-1 to TRBJ2-7; 10 bases fit TRBD1. CDR1 and CDR2 from the germline V gene are SGHRS and YFSETQ. This CDR3 region has 14 residues. The ends lost 0 bases at V and 10 bases at J; junction bases unmatched: 7. Here the CDR3 reads CASSLEGQGTFQYF. CDR3 coding DNA: TGCGCCAGCAGCTTGGAGGGACAGGGGACTTTTCAGTACTTC.